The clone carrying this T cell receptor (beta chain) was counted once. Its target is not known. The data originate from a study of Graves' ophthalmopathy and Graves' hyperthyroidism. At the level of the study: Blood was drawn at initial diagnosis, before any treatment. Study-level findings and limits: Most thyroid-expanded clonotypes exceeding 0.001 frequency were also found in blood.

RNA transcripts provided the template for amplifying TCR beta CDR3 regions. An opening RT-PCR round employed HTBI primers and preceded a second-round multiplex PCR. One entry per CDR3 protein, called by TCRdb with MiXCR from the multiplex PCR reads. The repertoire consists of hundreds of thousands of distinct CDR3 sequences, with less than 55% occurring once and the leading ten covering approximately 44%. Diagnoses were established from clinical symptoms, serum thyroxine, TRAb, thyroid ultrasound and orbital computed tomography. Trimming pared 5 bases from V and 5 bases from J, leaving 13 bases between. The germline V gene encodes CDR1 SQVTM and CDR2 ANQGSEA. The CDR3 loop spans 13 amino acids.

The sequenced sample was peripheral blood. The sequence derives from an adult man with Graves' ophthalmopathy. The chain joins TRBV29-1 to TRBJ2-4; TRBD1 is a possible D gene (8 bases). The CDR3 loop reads CSVRTGRENIQYF. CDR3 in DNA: TGCAGCGTTCGGACAGGGAGGGAAAACATTCAGTACTTC.